This is a list of T cell receptor beta chains from one sample in a study of T-cell reconstitution after alpha-beta-depleted transplantation in children. One entry per CDR3 protein results from TCRdb running MiXCR on the PCR reads. The sample carries 190,000 or so distinct CDR3 sequences, roughly 7.5% recorded once. The starting material was PBMCs from the stem cell graft donor, obtained from the stem cell graft. The receptors shown here come from a human donor who donated a stem cell graft to a child with Wiskott-Aldrich syndrome. Each CDR3 is given with its conserved first and last residue. The order of the fields is D gene, V gene, J gene, CDR3 protein. D genes are given only for firm matches.

>NA|TRBV24-1|TRBJ1-5
CATKPGRSNQPQHF
>NA|TRBV12-3/TRBV12-4|TRBJ1-5
CASSLARQGNQPQHF
>NA|TRBV20-1|TRBJ1-5
CSATTGAQPQHF
>NA|TRBV29-1|TRBJ2-7
CSAGGPGGEQYF
>TRBD2|TRBV3-1|TRBJ2-2
CASSQVAGPTGELFF
>NA|TRBV2|TRBJ1-4
CASMLSGNDNEKLFF
>NA|TRBV5-1|TRBJ1-1
CASSLVPGMNTEAFF
>TRBD2|TRBV5-4|TRBJ2-5
CASSLEPSGWETQYF
>TRBD1|TRBV25-1|TRBJ2-7
CATLGDSYYEQYF
>NA|TRBV6-5|TRBJ2-3
CASSYIFRAGWNTDTQYF
>NA|TRBV5-1|TRBJ2-2
CASSVSGTGNTGELFF
>NA|TRBV5-1|TRBJ2-2
CASRNGASTGELFF
>NA|TRBV20-1|TRBJ1-5
CSAQVGNQPQHF
>TRBD2|TRBV20-1|TRBJ2-1
CSGPPLPGLAGGSSYNEQFF
>NA|TRBV20-1|TRBJ2-3
CSALTPTSTDTQYF
>TRBD2|TRBV7-2|TRBJ2-2
CASSLETSGSFAGELFF
>NA|TRBV20-1|TRBJ2-1
CSASHRGYNEQFF
>TRBD1|TRBV12-3/TRBV12-4|TRBJ2-7
CASSRAGQGVDEQYF
>NA|TRBV28|TRBJ2-7
CASSFGGQPLYEQYF
>NA|TRBV5-4|TRBJ2-2
CASSLERGGELFF
>NA|TRBV29-1|TRBJ2-2
CSVDPGKWTGELFF
>TRBD2|TRBV9|TRBJ2-3
CASSPYPWRTSGRTDTQYF
>NA|TRBV24-1|TRBJ2-3
CATSEWGGTDTQYF
>TRBD2|TRBV28|TRBJ2-5
CASSSPASGAGSQETQYF
>NA|TRBV6-2/TRBV6-3|TRBJ2-1
CASSYSRGTNEQFF
>TRBD2|TRBV27|TRBJ2-7
CASSSGLAGPEQYF
>NA|TRBV20-1|TRBJ2-7
CSAGNVVTYEQYF
>NA|TRBV6-5|TRBJ2-6
CASSYGGSGANVLTF
>TRBD2|TRBV20-1|TRBJ2-3
CSARLAGVTDTQYF
>NA|TRBV27|TRBJ2-1
CASSSGTQWEQFF
>TRBD1|TRBV12-3/TRBV12-4|TRBJ2-4
CASTHRGMDIQYF
>TRBD1|TRBV6-4|TRBJ2-5
CASRPTSFPGQGLSETQYF
>NA|TRBV15|TRBJ2-3
CATSRDRLNKDTQYF
>NA|TRBV7-9|TRBJ1-1
CASSLETPSAFF
>NA|TRBV4-2|TRBJ2-2
CASSQDFVGRFSGELFF
>TRBD2|TRBV5-1|TRBJ2-2
CASSLASGNTGELFF
>TRBD1|TRBV27|TRBJ1-1
CASSLNHRGLNTEAFF
>NA|TRBV6-1|TRBJ2-3
CAGTQDLSTDTQYF
>TRBD1|TRBV28|TRBJ1-2
CASSFGDRVYGYTF
>TRBD2|TRBV5-1|TRBJ2-1
CASSFRLAGGTEQFF
>TRBD2|TRBV25-1|TRBJ2-3
CASSGAPGAGGPSGADTQYF
>NA|TRBV7-8|TRBJ1-4
CASSLHREANEKLFF
>NA|TRBV12-3/TRBV12-4|TRBJ1-4
CASSLRLGNEKLFF
>NA|TRBV10-2|TRBJ1-4
CASSELGGIVGEKLFF
>TRBD1|TRBV11-2|TRBJ1-1
CASSLGQGAIEAFF
>NA|TRBV29-1|TRBJ1-2
CSSESGEGYTF
>TRBD2|TRBV5-1|TRBJ2-2
CASSLARAGVTGELFF
>NA|TRBV3-1|TRBJ2-2
CASSRTRSGPTGELFF
>NA|TRBV7-2|TRBJ1-5
CASSLNSNQPQHF
>NA|TRBV29-1|TRBJ2-7
CSVVGTVYEQYF
>TRBD1|TRBV2|TRBJ2-7
CASSEATGGYEQYF
>TRBD2|TRBV7-9|TRBJ2-3
CASSLASGSDTQYF
>NA|TRBV19|TRBJ1-1
CASSLLYGGNTEAFF
>NA|TRBV12-3/TRBV12-4|TRBJ2-1
CASIPGRAGSYNEQFF
>NA|TRBV7-6|TRBJ2-1
CASSPERPRGYNEQFF
>NA|TRBV20-1|TRBJ2-3
CSATGAGTDTQYF
>NA|TRBV7-9|TRBJ1-2
CASSLSGGIRAYGYTF
>NA|TRBV12-3/TRBV12-4|TRBJ2-7
CASSRDGLYEQYF
>NA|TRBV20-1|TRBJ2-2
CSATTPTNTGELFF
>NA|TRBV4-3|TRBJ2-7
CASSRDGAASYEQYF